The rows below give T cell receptor beta chains drawn from one sample of a study of shared clonotypes between healthy human individuals. Some clones are missing from TCRdb's copy, which holds only in-frame ones; the method was immunoSEQ multiplex PCR. This table has more than 2,000,000 clones, approximately 93% appearing once. Sequences were obtained from naive CD4+ T cells from PBMCs. The receptor source for this set is a man aged 18 to 29 in good health. Some clones in this sample may be carry-over from other donors' samples. Both conserved end residues are part of each CDR3. The order of the fields is J gene, V gene, clone size, D gene, CDR3 DNA, CDR3 protein. The D gene is left open where the match is weak. Only part of the rows carry a size: once, few, many, or a class if the clone is expanded.

J: TRBJ2-5; V: TRBV7-9; size: .; D: TRBD2; DNA: TGTGCCAGCAGCTTAAGACCAGCGGGGCAAGAGACCCAGTACTTC; CDR3: CASSLRPAGQETQYF
J: TRBJ2-7; V: TRBV5-1; size: .; D: .; DNA: TGCGCCAGCAGTGAGCTCTTCGGTGGTTCCTACGAGCAGTACTTC; CDR3: CASSELFGGSYEQYF
J: TRBJ1-2; V: TRBV5-4; size: once; D: .; DNA: TGTGCCAGCAGTTCACCCCCCCACACGTACTATGGCTACACCTTC; CDR3: CASSSPPHTYYGYTF
J: TRBJ2-7; V: TRBV27; size: .; D: .; DNA: TGTGCCAGCAGTTTGGAGGGGCCCCCCTACGAGCAGTACTTC; CDR3: CASSLEGPPYEQYF
J: TRBJ1-4; V: TRBV27; size: .; D: TRBD1; DNA: TGTGCCACCGCCGGACAGGGGGCGGGAGAAAAACTGTTTTTT; CDR3: CATAGQGAGEKLFF
J: TRBJ2-3; V: TRBV28; size: .; D: .; DNA: TGTGCCAGCAGTTCCACTCATACTAGCACAGATACGCAGTATTTT; CDR3: CASSSTHTSTDTQYF
J: TRBJ2-1; V: TRBV18; size: .; D: .; DNA: TGTGCCAGCTCACCACCGTTATCCGGATACAATGAGCAGTTCTTC; CDR3: CASSPPLSGYNEQFF
J: TRBJ1-2; V: TRBV5-1; size: once; D: .; DNA: TGCGCCAGCAGGGCCGCCTACCGGGGACTGTTCTATGGCTACACCTTC; CDR3: CASRAAYRGLFYGYTF
J: TRBJ2-1; V: TRBV4-1; size: .; D: TRBD2; DNA: TGCGCCAGCAGCCCACGACTAGCGGGAGGGGTAGCCAATGAGCAGTTCTTC; CDR3: CASSPRLAGGVANEQFF
J: TRBJ2-7; V: TRBV5-1; size: .; D: TRBD2; DNA: TGCGCCAGCAGCTTGGGAGCGGGAGGGCCCTACGAGCAGTACTTC; CDR3: CASSLGAGGPYEQYF
J: TRBJ2-5; V: TRBV2; size: .; D: .; DNA: TGTGCCAGCAGTGAAAACTGGCCCCAAGAGACCCAGTACTTC; CDR3: CASSENWPQETQYF
J: TRBJ2-5; V: TRBV9; size: once; D: TRBD1; DNA: TGTGCCAGCAGCGTCGAGGCAGGGGGACGGGAGACCCAGTACTTC; CDR3: CASSVEAGGRETQYF
J: TRBJ1-2; V: TRBV6-5; size: .; D: TRBD1; DNA: TGTGCCAGCAGTTATCGGGACAGGCGATTGGGTGGCTACACCTTC; CDR3: CASSYRDRRLGGYTF
J: TRBJ2-7; V: TRBV6-1; size: .; D: TRBD2; DNA: TGTGCCAGCAGTGATCTAGCGGGAGGGCCGGGGTACGAGCAGTACTTC; CDR3: CASSDLAGGPGYEQYF
J: TRBJ1-2; V: TRBV2; size: .; D: TRBD1; DNA: TGTGCCAGCAGCTTCAGGGGGTATGGCTACACCTTC; CDR3: CASSFRGYGYTF
J: TRBJ1-1; V: TRBV10-2; size: .; D: .; DNA: TGCGCCAGCCGGATCACAGGACTTGATAGGACTGAAGCTTTCTTT; CDR3: CASRITGLDRTEAFF
J: TRBJ1-1; V: TRBV5-1; size: .; D: .; DNA: TGCGCCAGCAACGTTCCTACCGGGACACCCACTGAAGCTTTCTTT; CDR3: CASNVPTGTPTEAFF
J: TRBJ2-3; V: TRBV7-2; size: .; D: .; DNA: TGTGCCAGCAGCTTACATGCGGGACTAGATACGCAGTATTTT; CDR3: CASSLHAGLDTQYF
J: TRBJ2-5; V: TRBV11-3; size: .; D: .; DNA: TGTGCCAGCAGCCCAGACAGTTCCGTGACCCAGTACTTC; CDR3: CASSPDSSVTQYF
J: TRBJ2-7; V: TRBV30; size: .; D: .; DNA: TGTGCCGGATCTATCACAGGCCCCTACGAGCAGTACTTC; CDR3: CAGSITGPYEQYF
J: TRBJ1-4; V: TRBV7-9; size: .; D: TRBD1; DNA: TGTGCCAGCAGCATAGGACAGGGGGCCGATGAAAAACTGTTTTTT; CDR3: CASSIGQGADEKLFF
J: TRBJ2-7; V: TRBV29-1; size: once; D: .; DNA: TGCAGCGTTGATGATAGGGGGAAGAGGTACGAGCAGTACTTC; CDR3: CSVDDRGKRYEQYF
J: TRBJ2-6; V: TRBV19; size: .; D: TRBD1; DNA: TGTGCCAGTAGTATAGGGCTTAGGGACAGGCTCTCTGGGGCCAACGTCCTGACTTTC; CDR3: CASSIGLRDRLSGANVLTF
J: TRBJ2-1; V: TRBV2; size: .; D: TRBD2; DNA: TGTGCCAGCAGAGGACTAGCGGGTCACAATGAGCAGTTCTTC; CDR3: CASRGLAGHNEQFF
J: TRBJ1-2; V: TRBV14; size: .; D: .; DNA: TGTGCCAGCAGCCGTCCCGGGACGGGGCCGGGCTATGGCTACACCTTC; CDR3: CASSRPGTGPGYGYTF
J: TRBJ2-7; V: TRBV6-7; size: .; D: TRBD2; DNA: TGTGCCAGCAGTTACAAGTTAGCGGGTCGGGACGAGCAGTACTTC; CDR3: CASSYKLAGRDEQYF
J: TRBJ2-7; V: TRBV27; size: .; D: TRBD1; DNA: TGTGCCAGCAGTTTTGGGGACAGGGGGAATAGCGAGCAGTACTTC; CDR3: CASSFGDRGNSEQYF
J: TRBJ2-7; V: TRBV15; size: .; D: TRBD1; DNA: TGTGCCACCAGCGCCTCCGGGACAGGGGGCGGCGAGCAGTACTTC; CDR3: CATSASGTGGGEQYF
J: TRBJ2-3; V: TRBV11-2; size: .; D: .; DNA: TGTGCCAGCAGCCAAAGCCAAGGGACAGATACGCAGTATTTT; CDR3: CASSQSQGTDTQYF